The rows below give T cell receptor beta chains drawn from one sample of a study of blood T cells in healthy people across ages. TCRdb itself ran the 5' RACE reads through MiXCR, one entry per CDR3 protein. The sample records roughly 830,000 distinct CDR3 sequences, less than 80% being singletons. The sample consisted of blood. Receptors originate from a man aged 30 to 39 in good health. Both conserved end residues are part of each CDR3. A D gene is named only where the DNA matches it firmly. Where a row states a size, it is once, few, many or the class of an expanded clone; other rows omit it.

J gene,clone size,V gene,D gene,CDR3 DNA,CDR3 protein
TRBJ1-3,-,TRBV4-2,TRBD1,TGTGCCAGCAGCCATTTTGGGACAGCTGGAAACACCATATATTTT,CASSHFGTAGNTIYF
TRBJ2-7,few,TRBV7-8,-,TGTGCCAGCAGCTTACATATTACCTACGAGCAGTACTTC,CASSLHITYEQYF
TRBJ2-7,-,TRBV12-3/TRBV12-4,TRBD1,TGTGCCAGCAGTTTAAGGGGGACAGGGGACTACGAGCAGTACTTC,CASSLRGTGDYEQYF
TRBJ1-2,few,TRBV10-3,-,TGTGCCATCAGTGAGTCGCCGCGGGTGAGCTATGGCTACACCTTC,CAISESPRVSYGYTF
TRBJ2-7,few,TRBV12-3/TRBV12-4,TRBD1,TGTGCCAGCAGCCGGGGACAGGGAATCTCCTACGAGCAGTACTTC,CASSRGQGISYEQYF
TRBJ2-3,-,TRBV28,-,TGTGCCAGCAGTTTTAGATTTGGGGATACGCAGTATTTT,CASSFRFGDTQYF
TRBJ2-1,-,TRBV29-1,-,TGCAGCGTTCGCTCAAGGGGGGGGGTAAGCAATGAGCAGTTCTTC,CSVRSRGGVSNEQFF
TRBJ2-7,-,TRBV5-6,-,TGTGCCAGCAGCTTGAAAGCTGGGCCCTACGAGCAGTACTTC,CASSLKAGPYEQYF
TRBJ1-4,few,TRBV7-8,-,TGTGCCAGCAGCTTACTACGGGGGAATGAAAAACTGTTTTTT,CASSLLRGNEKLFF
TRBJ2-6,-,TRBV7-6,-,TGTGCCAGCAGCTTAGTTGTCCGGCAGCCCAGCTCTGGGGCCAACGTCCTGACTTTC,CASSLVVRQPSSGANVLTF
TRBJ2-5,few,TRBV12-3/TRBV12-4,TRBD2,TGTGCCAGCAGTGTGGGACTAGCGGGGACCCAAGAGACCCAGTACTTC,CASSVGLAGTQETQYF
TRBJ2-7,-,TRBV2,-,TGTGCCAGCAGTGAAGGCAGAACCTACGAGCAGTACTTC,CASSEGRTYEQYF
TRBJ1-1,-,TRBV4-2,-,TGTGCCAGCAGCCAGAGGGAGGGAATGAACACTGAAGCTTTCTTT,CASSQREGMNTEAFF
TRBJ2-7,-,TRBV5-4,TRBD2,TGTGCCAGCAGCGCCACTAGCGGGGGGCTCTACGAGCAGTACTTC,CASSATSGGLYEQYF
TRBJ2-1,-,TRBV20-1,-,TGCAGTGCTTGGAGGGGGGATGGAGGTGAGCAGTTCTTC,CSAWRGDGGEQFF
TRBJ2-5,-,TRBV18,TRBD1,TGTGCCAGCTCACCCGGGACAGGCTTACAAGAGACCCAGTACTTC,CASSPGTGLQETQYF
TRBJ2-1,few,TRBV20-1,TRBD2,TGCAGTGCTAGAAGGACTAGCGGGAACAATGAGCAGTTCTTC,CSARRTSGNNEQFF
TRBJ2-7,-,TRBV4-3,TRBD1,TGCGCCAGCAGTTCCGGGACAGGATATTCCTACGAGCAGTACTTC,CASSSGTGYSYEQYF
TRBJ2-5,-,TRBV10-3,-,TGTGCCATCAATGGCGGGGGCCCCGGAGGAGAGACCCAGTACTTC,CAINGGGPGGETQYF
TRBJ2-5,-,TRBV11-2,TRBD2,TGTGCCAGCAGATGGATCGGGACTAGCGGGAAAGAGACCCAGTACTTC,CASRWIGTSGKETQYF
TRBJ2-3,few,TRBV20-1,TRBD2,TGCAGTGCTAGAGATCTAGGCGGGGGGGCTAATACGCAGTATTTT,CSARDLGGGANTQYF
TRBJ1-6,-,TRBV5-1,-,TGCGCCAGCAGCTTGCAAGGGGCTGATAATTCACCCCTCCACTTT,CASSLQGADNSPLHF
TRBJ2-3,-,TRBV20-1,-,TGCAGTGCTGGGCCGATCGACGAAGACACAGATACGCAGTATTTT,CSAGPIDEDTDTQYF
TRBJ2-7,-,TRBV12-3/TRBV12-4,-,TGTGCCAGCGTCTCAACGGGGGCGAGCTCCTACGAGCAGTACTTC,CASVSTGASSYEQYF
TRBJ2-7,-,TRBV12-3/TRBV12-4,TRBD1,TGTGCCAGCAGTCCGCGGACAGGGCAAAGCGAGCAGTACTTC,CASSPRTGQSEQYF
TRBJ2-7,few,TRBV6-5,TRBD2,TGTGCCAGCAGGACCTTAGCGGGGGAAACCTACGAGCAGTACTTC,CASRTLAGETYEQYF
TRBJ2-5,-,TRBV14,-,TGTGCCAGCAGAAGACAGCGGGCGGGGATCCAGTACTTC,CASRRQRAGIQYF
TRBJ2-5,-,TRBV10-3,TRBD1,TGTGCCATCAGTTGGGACAGAGAAGAGACCCAGTACTTC,CAISWDREETQYF
TRBJ2-7,few,TRBV7-2,-,TGTGCCAGCACCCGGGACCTCTACGAGCAGTACTTC,CASTRDLYEQYF
TRBJ2-5,few,TRBV27,TRBD2,TGTGCCAGCAGTTTTAGAGCAGGAGGCGGGGGAGAGACCCAGTACTTC,CASSFRAGGGGETQYF
TRBJ1-2,-,TRBV29-1,TRBD1,TGCAGCGTTGCTAAGGGGGCACGGGGCTACACCTTC,CSVAKGARGYTF
TRBJ1-2,-,TRBV27,TRBD1,TGTGCCAGCGGATCCTCGGACAGGGGTGCTTATGGCTACACCTTC,CASGSSDRGAYGYTF
TRBJ2-3,-,TRBV7-8,TRBD2,TGTGCCAGCAGCTTAGCCAGCGGGGGAAACACAGATACGCAGTATTTT,CASSLASGGNTDTQYF
TRBJ2-1,-,TRBV27,TRBD2,TGTGCCAGCAGTTTCCTAGCGGGGGGGCTTTACAATGAGCAGTTCTTC,CASSFLAGGLYNEQFF
TRBJ2-7,-,TRBV27,-,TGTGCCAGCAGTTTAAAGGTAATATTCTACGAGCAGTACTTC,CASSLKVIFYEQYF